Only a few counts were recorded for the clone carrying this T cell receptor (beta chain). Its antigen remains unidentified. From germline, CDR1 is SNHLY and CDR2 FYNNEI. Trimming left V 7 bases short and J 1 base short, with 14 bases between. This CDR3 has 14 residues. This sample was taken from a study of shared clonotypes between healthy human individuals. Study-wide context: Researchers assigned three CD4 naive, three CD4 memory, two CD8 naive and one CD8 memory plate to each donor.

Data came from immunoSEQ multiplex PCR; TCRdb stores just in-frame clones and leaves some out. The sample lists about 1,800,000 clones, just under 95% occurring once. Study-level results: As a rule, naive subsets had a larger estimated richness than memory subsets.

Positive CCR7 selection of CD45RO-negative cells yielded the naive CD8 cells, and terminally differentiated effector memory CD45RA+ cells were excluded. There were no recent acute infections or vaccinations among the donors, who were healthy HIV-negative adults. The TCR sequence derives from a man between 18 and 29 years old in good health. J is TRBJ2-7 and V is TRBV2; possible D gene TRBD2, 6 bases. The sequenced sample consisted of naive CD8+ T cells sorted from blood. The CDR3, as DNA: TGTGCCAGCACGTGGCTAGCGACATCCTACGAGCAGTACTTC. Amino acid sequence: CASTWLATSYEQYF.